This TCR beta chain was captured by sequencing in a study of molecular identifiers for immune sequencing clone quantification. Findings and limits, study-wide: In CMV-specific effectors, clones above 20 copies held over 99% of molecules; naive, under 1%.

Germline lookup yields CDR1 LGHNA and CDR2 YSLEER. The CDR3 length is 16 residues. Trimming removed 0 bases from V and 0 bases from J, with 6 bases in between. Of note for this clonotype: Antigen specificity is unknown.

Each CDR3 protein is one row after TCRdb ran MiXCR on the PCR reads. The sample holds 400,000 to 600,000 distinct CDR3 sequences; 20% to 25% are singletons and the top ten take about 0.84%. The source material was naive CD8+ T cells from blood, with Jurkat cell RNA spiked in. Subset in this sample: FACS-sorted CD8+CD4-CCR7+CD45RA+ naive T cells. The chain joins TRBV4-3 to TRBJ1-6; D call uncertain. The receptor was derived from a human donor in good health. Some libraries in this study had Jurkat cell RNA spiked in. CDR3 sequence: CASSQDASSYNSPLHF. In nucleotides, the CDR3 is TGCGCCAGCAGCCAAGATGCCAGCTCCTATAATTCACCCCTCCACTTT.